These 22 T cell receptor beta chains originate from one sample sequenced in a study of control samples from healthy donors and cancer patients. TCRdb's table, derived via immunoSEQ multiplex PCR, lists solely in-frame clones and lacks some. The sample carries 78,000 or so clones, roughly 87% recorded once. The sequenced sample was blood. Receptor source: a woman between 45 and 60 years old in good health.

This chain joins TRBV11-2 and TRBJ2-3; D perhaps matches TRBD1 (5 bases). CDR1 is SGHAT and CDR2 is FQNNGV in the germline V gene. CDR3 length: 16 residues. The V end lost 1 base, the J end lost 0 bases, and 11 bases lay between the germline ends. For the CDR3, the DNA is TGTGCCAGCAGCTTAGTAGGGGTAGCTAGCACAGATACGCAGTATTTT. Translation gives CASSLVGVASTDTQYF.

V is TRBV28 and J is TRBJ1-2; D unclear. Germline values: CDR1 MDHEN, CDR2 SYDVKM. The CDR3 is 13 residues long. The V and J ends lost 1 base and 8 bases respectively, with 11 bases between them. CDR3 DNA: TGTGCCAGCAGTTTATTGGCAGCAGCGGGCTACACCTTC. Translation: CASSLLAAAGYTF.

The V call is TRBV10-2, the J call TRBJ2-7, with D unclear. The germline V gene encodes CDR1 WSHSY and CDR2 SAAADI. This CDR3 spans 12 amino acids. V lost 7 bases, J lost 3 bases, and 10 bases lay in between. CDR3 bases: TGCGCCAGCATGACCCTTCGCTACGAGCAGTACTTC. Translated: CASMTLRYEQYF.

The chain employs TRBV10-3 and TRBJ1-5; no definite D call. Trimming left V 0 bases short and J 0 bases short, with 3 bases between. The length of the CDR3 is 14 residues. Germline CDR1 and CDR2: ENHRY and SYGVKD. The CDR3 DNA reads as TGTGCCATCAGTGAGTCGGATAGCAATCAGCCCCAGCATTTT. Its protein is CAISESDSNQPQHF.

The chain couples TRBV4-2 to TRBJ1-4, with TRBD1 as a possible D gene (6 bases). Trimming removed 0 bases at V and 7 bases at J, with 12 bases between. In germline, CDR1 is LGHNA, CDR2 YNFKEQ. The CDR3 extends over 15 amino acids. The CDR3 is CASSQDRGRAEKLFF. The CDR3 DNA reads TGTGCCAGCAGCCAAGATCGGGGGCGGGCTGAAAAACTGTTTTTT.

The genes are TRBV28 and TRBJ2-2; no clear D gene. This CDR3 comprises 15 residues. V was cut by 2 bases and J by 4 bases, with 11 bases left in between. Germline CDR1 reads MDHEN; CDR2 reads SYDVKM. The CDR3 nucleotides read TGTGCCAGCAGTTTAGAGCCCGGGTTCACCGGGGAGCTGTTTTTT. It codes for CASSLEPGFTGELFF.

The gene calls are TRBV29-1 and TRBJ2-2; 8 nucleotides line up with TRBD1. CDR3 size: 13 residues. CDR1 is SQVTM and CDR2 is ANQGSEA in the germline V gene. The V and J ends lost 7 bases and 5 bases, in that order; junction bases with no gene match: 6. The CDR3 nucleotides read TGCAGCGGGCAGGGGGCGCGAACCGGGGAGCTGTTTTTT. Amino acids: CSGQGARTGELFF.

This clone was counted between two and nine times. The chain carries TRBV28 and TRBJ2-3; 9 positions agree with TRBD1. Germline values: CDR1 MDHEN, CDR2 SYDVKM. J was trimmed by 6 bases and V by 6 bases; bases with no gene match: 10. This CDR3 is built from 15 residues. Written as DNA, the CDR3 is TGTGCCAGCAGGGTCACAGGGGGCGCGGGCGATACGCAGTATTTT. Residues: CASRVTGGAGDTQYF.

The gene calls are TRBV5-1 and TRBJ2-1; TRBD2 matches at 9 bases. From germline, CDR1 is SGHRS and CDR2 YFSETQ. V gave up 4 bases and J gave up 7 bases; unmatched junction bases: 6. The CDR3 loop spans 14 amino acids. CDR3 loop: CASSLAGRLNEQFF. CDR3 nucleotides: TGCGCCAGCAGCCTAGCGGGAAGGCTGAATGAGCAGTTCTTC.

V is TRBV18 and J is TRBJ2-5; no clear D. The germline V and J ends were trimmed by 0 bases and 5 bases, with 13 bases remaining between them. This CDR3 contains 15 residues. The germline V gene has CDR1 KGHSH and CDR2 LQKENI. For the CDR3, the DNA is TGTGCCAGCTCACCACCTGAGGTATCTTGGGAGACCCAGTACTTC. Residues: CASSPPEVSWETQYF.

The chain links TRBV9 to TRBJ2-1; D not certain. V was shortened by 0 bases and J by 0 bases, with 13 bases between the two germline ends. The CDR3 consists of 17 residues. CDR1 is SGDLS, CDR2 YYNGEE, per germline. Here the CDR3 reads CASSVAGHRSSYNEQFF. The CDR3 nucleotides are TGTGCCAGCAGCGTAGCAGGTCACCGAAGCTCCTACAATGAGCAGTTCTTC.

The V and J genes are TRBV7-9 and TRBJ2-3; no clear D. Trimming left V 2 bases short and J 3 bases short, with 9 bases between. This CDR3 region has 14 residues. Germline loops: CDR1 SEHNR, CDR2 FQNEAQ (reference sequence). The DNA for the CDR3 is TGTGCCAGCAGCTTAAGTCCTGAAACAGATACGCAGTATTTT. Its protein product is CASSLSPETDTQYF.

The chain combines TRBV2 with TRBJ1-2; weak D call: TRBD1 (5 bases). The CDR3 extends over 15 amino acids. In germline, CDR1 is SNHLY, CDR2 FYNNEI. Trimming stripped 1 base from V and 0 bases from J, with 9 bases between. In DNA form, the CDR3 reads TGTGCCAGCAGTGAAGACGGGGCTTCTAACTATGGCTACACCTTC. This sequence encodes CASSEDGASNYGYTF.

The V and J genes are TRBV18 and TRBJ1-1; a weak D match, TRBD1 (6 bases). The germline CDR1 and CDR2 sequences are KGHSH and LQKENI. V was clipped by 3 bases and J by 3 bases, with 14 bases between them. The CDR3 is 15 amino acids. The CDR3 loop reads CASSPLQGWDTEAFF. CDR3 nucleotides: TGTGCCAGCTCACCCCTACAGGGATGGGACACTGAAGCTTTCTTT.

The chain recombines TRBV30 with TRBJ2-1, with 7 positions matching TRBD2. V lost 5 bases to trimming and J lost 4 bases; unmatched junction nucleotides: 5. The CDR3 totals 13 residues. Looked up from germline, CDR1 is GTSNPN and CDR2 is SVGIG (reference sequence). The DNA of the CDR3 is TGTGCCTGGTCCGGACTAGTGTACAATGAGCAGTTCTTC. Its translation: CAWSGLVYNEQFF.

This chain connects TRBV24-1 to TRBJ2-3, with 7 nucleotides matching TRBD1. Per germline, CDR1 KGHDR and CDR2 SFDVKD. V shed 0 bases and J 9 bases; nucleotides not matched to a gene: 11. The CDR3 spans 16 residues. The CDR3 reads CATSDLGSGRGPTQYF. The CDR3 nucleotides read TGTGCCACCAGTGATTTGGGTTCAGGAAGGGGGCCCACGCAGTATTTT.

The CDR3 region is CASSLLTSGNNSPLHF. Written as DNA, the CDR3 is TGTGCCAGCAGCTTGCTCACATCAGGGAATAATTCACCCCTCCACTTT. This chain links TRBV5-6 with TRBJ1-6; tentatively, D is TRBD1 (5 bases). This CDR3 spans 16 amino acids. Trimming left V 1 base short and J 5 bases short, with 13 bases between. Looked up from germline, CDR1 is SGHDT and CDR2 is YYEEEE.

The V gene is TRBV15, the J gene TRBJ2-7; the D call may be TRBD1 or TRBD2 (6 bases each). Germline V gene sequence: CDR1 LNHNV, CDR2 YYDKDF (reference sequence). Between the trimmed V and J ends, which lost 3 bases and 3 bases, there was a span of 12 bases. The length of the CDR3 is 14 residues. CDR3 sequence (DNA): TGTGCCACCAGCAGGCCACAGGGAGGCTACGAGCAGTACTTC. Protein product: CATSRPQGGYEQYF.

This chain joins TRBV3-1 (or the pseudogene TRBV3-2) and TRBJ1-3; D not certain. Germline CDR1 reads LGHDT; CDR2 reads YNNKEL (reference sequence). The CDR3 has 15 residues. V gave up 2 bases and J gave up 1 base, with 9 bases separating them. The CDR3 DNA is TGTGCCAGCAGCCAACGTCCCTCTTCTGGAAACACCATATATTTT. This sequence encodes CASSQRPSSGNTIYF.

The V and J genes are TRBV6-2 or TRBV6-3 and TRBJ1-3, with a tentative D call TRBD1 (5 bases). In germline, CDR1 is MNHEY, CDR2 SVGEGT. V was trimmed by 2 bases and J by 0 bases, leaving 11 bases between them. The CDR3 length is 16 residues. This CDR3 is CASSYGAGSSGNTIYF. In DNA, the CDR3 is TGTGCCAGCAGTTACGGCGCAGGGAGCTCTGGAAACACCATATATTTT.

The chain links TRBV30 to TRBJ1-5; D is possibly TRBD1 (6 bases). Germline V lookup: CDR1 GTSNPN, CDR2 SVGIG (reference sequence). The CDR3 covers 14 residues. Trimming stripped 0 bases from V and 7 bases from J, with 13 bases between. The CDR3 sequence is CAWSVPGGQQPQHF. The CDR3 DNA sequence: TGTGCCTGGAGTGTACCGGGGGGCCAGCAGCCCCAGCATTTT.

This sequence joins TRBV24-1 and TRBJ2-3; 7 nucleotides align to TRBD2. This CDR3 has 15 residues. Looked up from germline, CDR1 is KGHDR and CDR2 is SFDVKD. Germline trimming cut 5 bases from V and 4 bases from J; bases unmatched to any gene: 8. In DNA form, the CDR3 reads TGTGCCACCAGTGGGGCGACTAGCTCCCCAGATACGCAGTATTTT. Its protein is CATSGATSSPDTQYF.